Following are 6 T cell receptor beta chains from one sample sequenced in a study of T-cell reconstitution after alpha-beta-depleted transplantation in children. This sample's TCRbeta library carried unique molecular identifier barcodes. TCRdb re-called the PCR reads through MiXCR, storing one row per CDR3 protein. The sample contains fewer than 450,000 distinct CDR3 sequences, 15% to 20% of which appear only once. The sequences come from PBMCs, mostly from graft donor cells, collected 360 days after TCRalphabeta/CD19-depleted stem cell transplant. Source of these receptors: a male patient under 10 years old who had a stem cell transplant for acute lymphoblastic leukemia, so the T cells may come from the graft donor.

This clonotype showed up many times. This sequence joins TRBV4-2 and TRBJ2-7; tentative D call: TRBD1 (5 bases). Germline values: CDR1 LGHNA, CDR2 YNFKEQ. V lost 1 base to trimming and J lost 3 bases, with 13 bases between them. CDR3 size: 15 residues. CDR3 sequence: CASSQVRGPDYEQYF. Here the CDR3 DNA reads TGTGCCAGCAGCCAAGTTAGGGGCCCCGACTACGAGCAGTACTTC.

This clonotype has just a few counts. The chain employs TRBV20-1 and TRBJ2-4, with D unclear. This CDR3 is 15 amino acids long. The germline gives CDR1 DFQATT, CDR2 SNEGSKA (reference sequence). V lost 3 bases to trimming and J lost 0 bases, with 12 bases between them. The CDR3 DNA reads as TGCAGTGCTAGTGCCCTGTTGTTAGCCAAAAACATTCAGTACTTC. Its protein is CSASALLLAKNIQYF.

V and J are TRBV27 and TRBJ2-1, with D tentatively TRBD2 (6 bases). Trimming pared 6 bases from V and 6 bases from J, leaving 18 bases between. This CDR3 spans 15 amino acids. CDR1 and CDR2 from the germline V gene are MNHEY and SMNVEV (reference sequence). This CDR3 reads CASSREMPSANEQFF. CDR3 in DNA: TGTGCCAGCAGCCGGGAGATGCCTTCGGCCAATGAGCAGTTCTTC.

The chain recombines TRBV28 with TRBJ2-3; 13 positions agree with TRBD2. The V gene end was trimmed by 6 bases and the J gene end by 6 bases; junction bases not matched to a gene: 9. The CDR3 loop spans 16 amino acids. Germline-derived CDR1 and CDR2 are MDHEN and SYDVKM. CDR3 amino acids: CASSPMTSGRRDTQYF. The CDR3 coding sequence is TGTGCCAGCAGCCCAATGACTAGCGGGAGGAGGGATACGCAGTATTTT.

This clonotype was seen more than once but under ten times. The chain couples TRBV28 to TRBJ2-7, with 10 bases that match TRBD1. V shed 4 bases and J 1 base; nucleotides not matched to a gene: 10. The CDR3 sequence is 17 residues long. CDR1 is MDHEN, CDR2 SYDVKM, per germline. DNA of the CDR3: TGTGCCAGCAGTTCCTTATTGGGGACAGGGGCTTCCTACGAGCAGTACTTC. Its translation: CASSSLLGTGASYEQYF.

The table lists this clonotype with many counts. The gene calls are TRBV27 and TRBJ1-1; maybe TRBD1 (5 bases). This CDR3 spans 18 amino acids. V was clipped by 3 bases and J by 9 bases, with 29 bases between them. CDR1 and CDR2 from the germline V gene are MNHEY and SMNVEV (reference sequence). In DNA form, the CDR3 reads TGTGCCAGCAGTTTGGGCGCTCCGTGGCAGGGACGACCGTTAAAAGCTTTCTTT. Translating it yields CASSLGAPWQGRPLKAFF.